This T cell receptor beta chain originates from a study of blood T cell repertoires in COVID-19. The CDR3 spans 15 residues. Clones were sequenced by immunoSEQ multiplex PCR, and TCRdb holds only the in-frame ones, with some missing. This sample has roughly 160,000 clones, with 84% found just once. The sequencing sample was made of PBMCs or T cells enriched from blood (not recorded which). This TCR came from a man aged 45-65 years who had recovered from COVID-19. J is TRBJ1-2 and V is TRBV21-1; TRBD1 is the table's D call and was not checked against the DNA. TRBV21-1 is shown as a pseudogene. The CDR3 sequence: CASSTTGQGNVLGTF. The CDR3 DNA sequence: TGTGCCAGCAGCACGACAGGACAGGGGAACGTTTTGGGCACCTTC.